This T cell receptor (beta chain) was profiled in a study of a mutant IDH1 vaccine in newly diagnosed glioma. Study summary: Receipt of radiotherapy, temozolomide, or both preceded the study, and most received both.

The time point: baseline, week 1 (first vaccination visit). Treatment given: pre-vaccination baseline after standard-of-care therapy. From germline, CDR1 is KGHSH and CDR2 LQKENI. Trimming left V 3 bases short and J 4 bases short, with 10 bases between. The CDR3 contains 15 residues. Profiled with immunoSEQ multiplex PCR; TCRdb holds only in-frame clones, not every one. The data contain around 82,000 clones, 82% of them singletons. The J gene is TRBJ2-6, the V gene TRBV18; D perhaps matches TRBD1 (5 bases). The sequence derives from a man aged 40-49 years with glioma. Some clones in this sample may be carry-over from other donors' samples. Sequenced here: PBMCs, sampled from a glioma patient treated with radiotherapy, temozolomide or both. The CDR3 protein is CASSPQGGGANVLTF. For the CDR3, the DNA is TGTGCCAGCTCACCCCAGGGTGGCGGGGCCAACGTCCTGACTTTC.